This T cell receptor beta chain came from a study of T cells in Graves' hyperthyroidism and ophthalmopathy. Study-wide points: A model of 13 V-J pairs discriminated ophthalmopathy from stable hyperthyroidism. Most clonotypes that expanded in the thyroid above 0.001 also showed up in blood.

This clonotype was detected a few times. The antigen is undetermined. There are 13 residues in the CDR3. The germline gives CDR1 SEHNR, CDR2 FQNEAQ (reference sequence). Trimming took 5 bases from V and 8 from J, leaving 13 bases between them. A patient was excluded if there was uncontrolled infection, other autoimmune disease, pregnancy or lactation. The blood sample predates any ophthalmopathy symptoms, coming from first hyperthyroidism diagnosis. From RNA transcripts, TCR beta CDR3 regions were amplified. TCR CDR3 regions were first amplified by RT-PCR with HTBI primers. TCRdb redid the calling of the multiplex PCR reads with MiXCR, one entry per CDR3 protein. Of about 580,000 distinct CDR3 sequences listed, around 13% are singletons.

The chain is built from TRBV7-9 and TRBJ2-1; D might be TRBD2 (7 bases). Sequencing was done on a sample of blood. The sequence was obtained from a woman aged 25 to 39 with Graves' hyperthyroidism that later progressed to Graves' ophthalmopathy. CDR3 region: CASSGWGGHEQFF. Here the CDR3 DNA reads TGTGCCAGCAGCGGGTGGGGGGGCCATGAGCAGTTCTTC.